The 5 T cell receptor beta chains given below trace back to one sample, sequenced in a study of quantifying T cell responses using KT2 cells. The overall study: Reverse transcription used primers in the TCR alpha and beta constant regions.

A single-stranded UMI oligo with SP2 sequence was ligated to cDNA 3' ends. The first PCR ran about 4 cycles with an equimolar RC1.1 and RC1.2 beta primer mix. TCRdb re-called the UMI-ligation and nested PCR reads with MiXCR, one entry per CDR3 protein. Here the sample spans 50,000 to 70,000 distinct CDR3 sequences, around an eighth being singletons. Sequenced sample: PBMCs spiked with cells of the T cell clone KT2. The source is a human donor.

The table lists this clonotype with many counts. The V and J genes are TRBV29-1 and TRBJ1-2, with 11 bases that match TRBD1. This CDR3 contains 15 residues. V gave up 6 bases and J gave up 0 bases; unmatched junction bases: 6. Germline V gene sequence: CDR1 SQVTM, CDR2 ANQGSEA. The CDR3 coding sequence is TGCAGCGTGGCGGGACAGGGGGTAACTAACTATGGCTACACCTTC. As protein: CSVAGQGVTNYGYTF.

The chain couples TRBV3-1 to TRBJ1-5; unclear D gene. The CDR3 totals 15 residues. Germline CDR1 LGHDT, CDR2 YNNKEL (reference sequence). V was pared by 0 bases and J by 5 bases, with 11 bases between. The CDR3 bases are TGTGCCAGCAGCCAAGACTTGTCCGGGCATCAGCCCCAGCATTTT. Translating gives CASSQDLSGHQPQHF.

Within the sample, this clonotype is medium-sized. The chain employs TRBV6-2 or TRBV6-3 and TRBJ2-6, with a tentative D call TRBD2 (5 bases). The CDR3 covers 15 residues. Germline CDR1 MNHEY, CDR2 SVGEGT. V was shortened by 2 bases and J by 0 bases, with 5 bases between the two germline ends. CDR3 nucleotide sequence: TGTGCCAGCAGTTACCGGGACTCTGGGGCCAACGTCCTGACTTTC. Translated: CASSYRDSGANVLTF.

In this sample, this clonotype turned up many times. The chain combines TRBV12-3 or TRBV12-4 with TRBJ1-3; perhaps TRBD1 as D (5 bases). V lost 6 bases, J lost 1 base, and 10 bases lay in between. This CDR3 region has 14 residues. The CDR3 loop reads CASRRGLSGNTIYF. CDR3 bases: TGTGCCAGCAGACGGGGCCTATCTGGAAACACCATATATTTT.

The V gene is TRBV12-3 or TRBV12-4, the J gene TRBJ2-2, with D hard to call. The length of the CDR3 is 15 residues. The germline V and J ends were trimmed by 3 bases and 0 bases, with 8 bases remaining between them. CDR3 DNA sequence: TGTGCCAGCAGTTTTCGAACGGCGAACACCGGGGAGCTGTTTTTT. It translates to CASSFRTANTGELFF.